The rows below give T cell receptor beta chains drawn from one sample of a study of blood T cell repertoires in COVID-19. Using immunoSEQ multiplex PCR, the repertoire was profiled, and TCRdb retains in-frame clones only, with some absent. Found here are 140,000 to 150,000 clones, approximately 88% of them singletons; the top ten hold 1.7%. Sequences were obtained from peripheral blood. These TCRs come from a woman between 45 and 60 years old with acute or convalescent COVID-19. CDR3s include the opening cysteine and the closing phenylalanine or tryptophan. The order of the fields is D gene, J gene, CDR3 length, V gene, CDR3 protein. The D gene is left open where the match is weak.

>TRBD1|TRBJ1-1|12|TRBV29-1
CSVLQGGTEAFF
>.|TRBJ2-7|14|TRBV19
CASSSRGRSYEQYF
>.|TRBJ2-7|12|TRBV2
CASGGQFYEQYF
>TRBD2|TRBJ2-5|14|TRBV5-1
CASSGGVTTETQYF
>.|TRBJ1-2|17|TRBV11-2
CASSPHMSAAEYYGYTF
>TRBD2|TRBJ2-7|15|TRBV5-1
CASSLELAGSYEQYF
>.|TRBJ1-1|15|TRBV7-9
CASSLPIREDTEAFF
>.|TRBJ1-1|12|TRBV7-9
CASSLKTPEAFF
>TRBD1|TRBJ1-3|14|TRBV6-6
CASSFDRAGNTIYF
>TRBD1|TRBJ2-6|16|TRBV27
CASSFGAGGGANVLTF
>TRBD1|TRBJ1-1|18|TRBV20-1
CSASISPGQGIAHTEAFF
>TRBD1|TRBJ1-2|15|TRBV4-2
CASSHLDRGDYGYTF
>TRBD1|TRBJ1-3|17|TRBV18
CASSPRGQGSSGNTIYF
>TRBD2|TRBJ2-1|12|TRBV25-1
CASTREAGGQFF
>TRBD1|TRBJ1-5|16|TRBV12-5
CASGLGQGGYGQPQHF
>TRBD1|TRBJ1-5|14|TRBV5-6
CASSIGQGRQPQHF
>.|TRBJ1-1|13|TRBV30
CAWSVQVKTEAFF
>.|TRBJ2-3|12|TRBV19
CASSNRADTQYF
>TRBD1|TRBJ2-7|15|TRBV14
CASSGQGLVSYEQYF
>.|TRBJ2-1|16|TRBV15
CATSTRSGFSYNEQFF
>TRBD2|TRBJ2-3|15|TRBV5-1
CASRESLAGLGAQYF
>.|TRBJ1-1|14|TRBV10-3
CAISQAGMNTEAFF
>TRBD1|TRBJ1-5|17|TRBV7-6
CASSALGGQGRNQPQHF
>.|TRBJ1-3|15|TRBV19
CASTMTANSGNTIYF
>TRBD1|TRBJ1-1|16|TRBV11-2
CASSIRQGIADTEAFF
>TRBD1|TRBJ1-2|13|TRBV24-1
CATTGGQGDGYTF
>.|TRBJ1-2|15|TRBV28
CASSPTGGPFYGYTF
>TRBD2|TRBJ2-1|17|TRBV4-1
CASSQASGTSSYNEQFF
>TRBD1|TRBJ1-5|15|TRBV15
CATSRGQGANQPQHF
>.|TRBJ2-2|12|TRBV12-3/TRBV12-4
CASSPSMGELFF
>.|TRBJ2-5|14|TRBV19
CASSIPNRGETQYF
>TRBD1|TRBJ2-7|14|TRBV7-9
CASSAAGTGHEQYF
>TRBD1|TRBJ1-3|16|TRBV9
CASSGTGASSGNTIYF
>TRBD1|TRBJ1-5|13|TRBV12-3/TRBV12-4
CASSSGQGGPQHF
>.|TRBJ2-2|13|TRBV3-1/TRBV3-2
CASSPQGTGELFF
>TRBD2|TRBJ2-1|17|TRBV24-1
CATSDHGLAGGLREQFF
>TRBD2|TRBJ2-2|18|TRBV12-5
CASGHLGLAGDRTGELFF
>TRBD1|TRBJ1-4|15|TRBV28
CASSPPGQGPSRWFF
>TRBD2|TRBJ2-5|14|TRBV5-1
CASSLPAGGETQYF
>TRBD2|TRBJ2-5|15|TRBV15
CATSSLAGPQETQYF
>.|TRBJ1-3|14|TRBV9
CASSPPPSGNTIYF
>.|TRBJ1-1|11|TRBV29-1
CSQMSGTEAFF
>.|TRBJ1-6|12|TRBV5-6
CASSHDYSPLHF
>TRBD1|TRBJ1-1|13|TRBV2
CATLGQGVTEAFF
>TRBD1|TRBJ2-1|16|TRBV9
CASSVDPGGSYNEQFF
>.|TRBJ1-1|13|TRBV11-2
CASRRGGNTEAFF
>.|TRBJ1-2|14|TRBV3-1/TRBV3-2
CASSHGGANYGYTF
>TRBD2|TRBJ2-3|18|TRBV5-1
CASSLRLGGSGSTDTQYF
>.|TRBJ2-5|12|TRBV10-3
CAIGGNGETQYF
>.|TRBJ2-5|14|TRBV5-4
CASSLNRDGETQYF
>TRBD1|TRBJ1-5|15|TRBV5-6
CASSLGQGMGQPQHF
>TRBD2|TRBJ2-5|14|TRBV27
CASALAGGPETQYF
>.|TRBJ1-2|13|TRBV3-1/TRBV3-2
CASSHGSPYGYTF
>.|TRBJ1-1|14|TRBV18
CASSPQGQNTEAFF
>TRBD1|TRBJ1-5|13|TRBV30
CAWNRGAGQPQHF